This entry features one T cell receptor beta chain sequence. The germline V gene has CDR1 MNHEY and CDR2 SMNVEV (reference sequence). CDR3 length: 13 amino acids. The V gene lost 6 bases and the J gene lost 8 bases, with 16 bases spanning the gap. The data are from a study of blood T cell repertoires in COVID-19. The repertoire was sequenced with immunoSEQ multiplex PCR; TCRdb's copy has only in-frame clones and lacks some. This table holds some 300,000 clones, 90% found once. The origin of this receptor is a woman aged 18-29 years with acute COVID-19. This rearrangement joins TRBV27 to TRBJ1-2; tentatively, D is TRBD1 (6 bases). The specimen sequenced was PBMCs or T cells enriched from blood (not recorded which). CDR3 loop: CASRAPYRDGYTF. CDR3 sequence (DNA): TGTGCCAGCAGGGCCCCTTACAGGGACGGCTACACCTTC.